A single T cell receptor beta chain is shown here with its context. This sample stems from a study of blood T cell repertoires in COVID-19. Study-level background: Acute-phase and convalescent COVID-19 samples originated in the United States, Italy and Spain.

Profiling relied on immunoSEQ multiplex PCR, and the TCRdb table lists in-frame clones only, not all of them. This table has about 120,000 clones, about nine tenths appearing once. Germline CDR1 and CDR2: LGHDT and YNNKEL (reference sequence). J lost 1 base, V lost 4 bases, and 7 bases had no gene match. CDR3 length: 16 residues. The sequenced material came from peripheral blood. The receptor's source is a woman between 65 and 79 years old with acute or convalescent COVID-19. The rearrangement joins TRBV3-1 (or the pseudogene TRBV3-2) to TRBJ2-7; 10 nucleotides match TRBD2. The CDR3 loop reads CASSPTLAGGSYEQYF. Here the CDR3 DNA reads TGTGCCAGCAGCCCTACCTTAGCGGGGGGATCCTACGAGCAGTACTTC.